Following are 13 T cell receptor beta chains from one sample sequenced in a study of T cell responses to AZD1222 COVID-19 vaccine. Clones were sequenced by immunoSEQ multiplex PCR, and TCRdb holds only the in-frame ones, with some missing. The data show about 130,000 clones, 86% seen once. The sample consisted of peripheral blood, taken on day 0 of AZD1222 vaccination. The origin of the receptors is an adult in good health.

The CDR3 sequence: CASSFAGGGTEAFF. The DNA for the CDR3 is TGTGCCAGCAGCTTCGCGGGTGGGGGCACTGAAGCTTTCTTT. The chain employs TRBV7-2 and TRBJ1-1; TRBD1 is a possible D gene (5 bases). The germline V and J ends were trimmed by 3 bases and 4 bases, with 12 bases remaining between them. This CDR3 is 14 amino acids long. Germline V gives CDR1 SGHTA, CDR2 FQGNSA.

This sequence joins TRBV10-2 and TRBJ2-2, with 7 bases that match TRBD2. This CDR3 comprises 14 residues. Losses at the gene ends were 4 bases for V and 6 bases for J; bases not matched to a gene: 5. Germline V lookup: CDR1 WSHSY, CDR2 SAAADI. The DNA of the CDR3 is TGCGCCAGCAGTGGACTAGCTCTGCCCGGGGAGCTGTTTTTT. It translates to CASSGLALPGELFF.

The V call is TRBV28, the J call TRBJ2-7; no firm D call. Trimming removed 5 bases at V and 2 bases at J, with 13 bases between. The CDR3 has 14 residues. Germline CDR1 MDHEN, CDR2 SYDVKM. DNA for the CDR3: TGTGCCAGCAGTCCCTTGAGCACTCCCTACGAGCAGTACTTC. Amino acid sequence: CASSPLSTPYEQYF.

The chain has TRBV2 and TRBJ2-7, with TRBD2 matching over 15 bases. Germline CDR1 is SNHLY and CDR2 is FYNNEI. The CDR3 totals 17 residues. V lost 8 bases, J lost 3 bases, and 11 bases stayed unmatched. The CDR3 DNA is TGTGCCAGCGGGTTAAGGACTAGCGGGGGGGTCGTCTACGAGCAGTACTTC. Its protein is CASGLRTSGGVVYEQYF.

The chain combines TRBV7-9 with TRBJ1-5; D is undetermined. Trimming left V 1 base short and J 6 bases short, with 7 bases between. The CDR3 consists of 13 residues. The germline V gene has CDR1 SEHNR and CDR2 FQNEAQ (reference sequence). DNA of the CDR3: TGTGCCAGCAGCTTAGACCCGGCTCAGCCCCAGCATTTT. Its protein is CASSLDPAQPQHF. Full variable domain (rest looked up from reference TRBV7-9 and TRBJ1-5): DTGVSQNPRHKITKRGQNVTFRCDPISEHNRLYWYRQTLGQGPEFLTYFQNEAQLEKSRLLSDRFSAERPKGSFSTLEIQRTEQGDSAMYLCASSLDPAQPQHFGDGTRLSIL.

The J gene is TRBJ2-1, the V gene TRBV7-2; 7 bases map to TRBD1. The CDR3 has 17 residues. Germline lookup yields CDR1 SGHTA and CDR2 FQGNSA. J gave up 4 bases and V 5 bases, and 14 bases lay outside the gene matches. The CDR3 DNA reads as TGTGCCAGCAGCCTCCGACAGGGTACCAAATCTTACAATGAGCAGTTCTTC. Translation gives CASSLRQGTKSYNEQFF.

The chain has TRBV7-2 and TRBJ2-7; no definite D call. CDR1 and CDR2 from the germline V gene are SGHTA and FQGNSA. Deletions cut 3 bases from V and 6 bases from J, with 12 bases between. The CDR3 covers 13 residues. The CDR3 protein is CASSFGVASEQYF. As DNA, the CDR3 is TGTGCCAGCAGCTTTGGTGTTGCGAGCGAGCAGTACTTC.

This clone appeared a few times. This chain connects TRBV7-8 to TRBJ1-2; TRBD1 aligns across 7 bases. Trimming cost V 5 bases and J 6 bases; bases outside gene matches: 9. Germline V lookup: CDR1 SGHVS, CDR2 FQNEAQ. The CDR3 runs 14 residues. The CDR3 bases are TGTGCCAGCAGCGGACAAGGGGGCAAGGATGGCTACACCTTC. As protein: CASSGQGGKDGYTF.

The chain uses TRBV9 and TRBJ2-7; D is possibly TRBD1 (5 bases). The germline V and J ends were trimmed by 0 bases and 5 bases, with 12 bases remaining between them. The germline V gene encodes CDR1 SGDLS and CDR2 YYNGEE. The CDR3 contains 14 residues. Written as DNA, the CDR3 is TGTGCCAGCAGCGTAGGTAGGGGTTCCCACGAGCAGTACTTC. This codes for CASSVGRGSHEQYF. Based on the CDR3 plus reference TRBV9 and TRBJ2-7, the full variable domain is DSGVTQTPKHLITATGQRVTLRCSPRSGDLSVYWYQQSLDQGLQFLIQYYNGEERAKGNILERFSAQQFPDLHSELNLSSLELGDSALYFCASSVGRGSHEQYFGPGTRLTVT.

The chain is built from TRBV28 and TRBJ1-4, with 7 bases lining up with TRBD1. The CDR3 has 15 residues. V was clipped by 3 bases and J by 7 bases; unmatched bases: 8. Germline loops: CDR1 MDHEN, CDR2 SYDVKM. This CDR3 is CASSLTGRWGEKLFF. CDR3 DNA: TGTGCCAGCAGTTTGACAGGGCGATGGGGTGAAAAACTGTTTTTT.

This chain joins TRBV29-1 and TRBJ2-5, with a tentative D call TRBD2 (5 bases). With 6 bases removed from V and 1 base from J, the gap between germline ends came to 18 bases. Per germline, CDR1 SQVTM and CDR2 ANQGSEA. The CDR3 has 15 amino acids. This CDR3 is CSVDASFGIQETQYF. For the CDR3, the DNA is TGCAGCGTAGACGCTAGCTTCGGGATCCAAGAGACCCAGTACTTC.

This clone was recorded only once. The rearrangement joins TRBV29-1 to TRBJ2-5; possible D gene TRBD1, 6 bases. Trimming took 5 bases from V and 3 from J, leaving 7 bases between them. Per germline, CDR1 SQVTM and CDR2 ANQGSEA. This CDR3 has 11 amino acids. The CDR3 DNA follows: TGCAGCGTTACAGGGAAAGAGACCCAGTACTTC. It translates to CSVTGKETQYF.

This clone appeared a single time. The chain uses TRBV7-2 and TRBJ2-4, with 7 bases fitting TRBD1. From germline, CDR1 is SGHTA and CDR2 FQGNSA. V lost 4 bases to trimming and J lost 6 bases; unmatched junction nucleotides: 6. This CDR3 has 14 amino acids. The CDR3 nucleotides read TGTGCCAGCAGCTCCCGGGACAGATTAAACATTCAGTACTTC. Protein product: CASSSRDRLNIQYF. Using reference TRBV7-2 and TRBJ2-4 for the parts outside the CDR3, the full variable domain is GAGVSQSPSNKVTEKGKDVELRCDPISGHTALYWYRQSLGQGLEFLIYFQGNSAPDKSGLPSDRFSAERTGGSVSTLTIQRTQQEDSAVYLCASSSRDRLNIQYFGAGTRLSVL.